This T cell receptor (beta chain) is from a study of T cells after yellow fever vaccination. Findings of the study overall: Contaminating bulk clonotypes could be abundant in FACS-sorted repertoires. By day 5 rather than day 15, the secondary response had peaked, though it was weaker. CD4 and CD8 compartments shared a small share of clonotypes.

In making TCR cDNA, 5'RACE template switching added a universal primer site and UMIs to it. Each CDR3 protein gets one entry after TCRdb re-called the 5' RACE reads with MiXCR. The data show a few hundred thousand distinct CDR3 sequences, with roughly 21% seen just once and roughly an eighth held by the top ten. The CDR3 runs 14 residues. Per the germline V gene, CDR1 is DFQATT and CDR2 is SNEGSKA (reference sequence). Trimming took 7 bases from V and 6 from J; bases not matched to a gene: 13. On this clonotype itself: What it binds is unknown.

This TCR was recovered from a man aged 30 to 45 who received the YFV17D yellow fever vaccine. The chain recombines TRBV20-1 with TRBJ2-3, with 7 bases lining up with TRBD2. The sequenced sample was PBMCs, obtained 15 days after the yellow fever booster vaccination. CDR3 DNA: TGCAGTGGTCGATCTAGCGGCCTGGGGGATACGCAGTATTTT. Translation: CSGRSSGLGDTQYF.